The text below deals with one T cell receptor beta chain. This clone was found a few times. Its antigen remains unidentified. Qualities for individual bases were not recorded, and no much larger clone is one base off. This entry comes from a study of Ad26.COV2.S vaccination and SARS-CoV-2 variants (dated by TCRdb to about 2021). Background for the entire study: Vaccine-arm donors came from COV1001, a multicentre, randomized, double-blind, placebo-controlled phase I-IIa trial of Ad26.COV2.S in healthy adults. Ad26.COV2.S was administered intramuscularly at a dose of 5x10^10 or 1x10^11 viral particles, either as one shot or as two shots given 56 days apart. The specificity and breadth of SARS-CoV-2-reactive T cell receptors after Ad26.COV2.S vaccination were assessed by TCRbeta repertoire sequencing. The TCR-sequenced set comprised about 32 samples: approximately 20 Ad26.COV2.S vaccine recipients, 5 placebo recipients and 8 SARS-CoV-2 convalescent individuals. Trial participants were randomized into five groups of five: low-dose or high-dose Ad26.COV2.S given once or twice, or placebo on both occasions. Blinding of investigators to trial group allocation was maintained during experiments and outcome assessment. On the study overall, not on this receptor specifically: Higher spike-specific TCR breadth was observed in Ad26.COV2.S recipients than in placebo recipients (P = 0.0014). Comparing responses between vaccine doses or regimens was not something the study was powered to do. Vaccine and placebo recipients had comparable non-spike TCR breadth, which fits with the vaccine containing only spike. Substantial breadth of spike-specific CD8+ and CD4+ T cell responses was reported after vaccination. The authors noted that the TCR breadth and depth analyses may have underestimated total T cell responses.

Inclusive of the bounding cysteine and phenylalanine, the CDR3 is 14 residues long. Just the 42-base CDR3 DNA is kept, in frame starting at base 1. CDR1 and CDR2 are drawn from the germline V gene (reference sequence): SGHNT, YYREEE. Trimming removed 0 bases from V and 8 bases from J; the gene matches leave 5 bases unexplained. The treatment or condition label here, explained by the study, means: some 19 received Ad26.COV2.S at low or high dose, single or two shots; about 5 received placebo; per-sample allocation not given. For vaccine and placebo recipients, repertoires were sequenced using samples collected on day 63 after the first injection. In Cohort 1b, 25 adults aged 18-55 years were enrolled at a single site in Boston, USA, between 29 July and 7 August 2020. Ad26.COV2.S was a replication-incompetent adenovirus type 26 vector expressing a prefusion-stabilized SARS-CoV-2 spike protein from the original Wuhan strain.

The immunoSEQ Assay was the method used to sequence TCRbeta CDR3 regions. After extraction, genomic DNA underwent amplification by bias-controlled multiplex PCR, followed by high-throughput sequencing. The paper's processing steps were these. To quantify the absolute abundance of every unique TCRbeta CDR3 region, sequences were collapsed and filtered. Usable DNA was measured by amplifying reference genes present in all nucleated cells, and TCRbeta template counts were normalized to that usable DNA to estimate T cell fraction. Repertoire TCRs were annotated as SARS-CoV-2-specific by exact matching of V gene, CDR3 amino acid sequence and J gene to a known reactive TCR set. The reference SARS-CoV-2 TCR set came from MIRA and was filtered for enrichment in COVID-19-positive ImmuneCODE repertoires, removing public or cross-reactive TCRs. Drawing on the MIRA antigens, annotated TCRs were analysed further at the level of specific ORF or position within ORF. Breadth was defined as annotated unique rearrangements over total unique productive rearrangements; depth was the summed frequency of those rearrangements. Two-sided Wilcoxon rank-sum tests were used to compare TCR breadth between groups. TCRdb re-hosts the immuneACCESS table, in-frame sequences only. Its copies lack some clones; in the studies checked, an unresolved V gene accounts for under half of them, and the cause for the rest is not known. That table gives V, J and clone size, and the DNA gave D and trimming. Present in this sample are 410,000 or so clones, roughly 90% of which were seen just once. About 1.6% of the sample is held by the ten biggest clonotypes.

The chain employs TRBV5-4 and TRBJ2-1, and 7 bases in between align with TRBD1. The input for sequencing was peripheral blood, taken in a trial of Ad26.COV2.S vaccine versus placebo. This TCR was recovered from a person aged 18-60 years who received the Ad26.COV2.S COVID-19 vaccine or a placebo. The nucleotides read TGTGCCAGCAGCTTGGAGAACAGGGGCCATGAGCAGTTCTTC. It translates as CASSLENRGHEQFF.